Listed below are T cell receptor beta chains from one sample, sequenced in a study of PD-L1 blockade in urothelial cancer. Assay: immunoSEQ multiplex PCR; the TCRdb copy retains only in-frame clones and omits some. In the table there are tens of thousands of clones, 65% to 85% of which are singletons. The sequenced sample was PBMCs, obtained around atezolizumab (anti-PD-L1) treatment. Receptors originate from a man between 60 and 70 years old with urothelial cancer. The CDR3 runs from the conserved cysteine through the conserved F or W. The order of the fields is J gene, clone size, V gene, CDR3 length, D gene, CDR3 DNA, CDR3 protein. A D gene is named only where the DNA matches it firmly. Some rows mark clone size as missing; the rest say once, few, many or name a class of expanded clone.

J: TRBJ1-2; size: -; V: TRBV15; length: 16; D: -; DNA: TGTGCCACCAGCAGCCCCGGCAGGATCACTAACTATGGCTACACCTTC; CDR3: CATSSPGRITNYGYTF
J: TRBJ1-2; size: -; V: TRBV30; length: 15; D: TRBD1; DNA: TGTGCCTGGAGGACGACAGGGTCCAGAAACTATGGCTACACCTTC; CDR3: CAWRTTGSRNYGYTF
J: TRBJ2-3; size: -; V: TRBV29-1; length: 14; D: -; DNA: TGCAGCGTTGAATCTCCCAGGGGCACAGATACGCAGTATTTT; CDR3: CSVESPRGTDTQYF
J: TRBJ1-2; size: once; V: TRBV5-1; length: 15; D: -; DNA: TGCGCCAGCAGCTTGGACACGTCTCCCTCCTCGGGCTACACCTTC; CDR3: CASSLDTSPSSGYTF
J: TRBJ1-2; size: -; V: TRBV7-2; length: 17; D: -; DNA: TGTGCCAGCAGCTTAGAAGAACTCGACCCCTCCTGGCGGGGCTACACCTTC; CDR3: CASSLEELDPSWRGYTF
J: TRBJ2-4; size: -; V: TRBV29-1; length: 14; D: TRBD1; DNA: TGCAGCGCAATTAGGGACAGCGACAAAAACATTCAGTACTTC; CDR3: CSAIRDSDKNIQYF
J: TRBJ2-7; size: -; V: TRBV5-1; length: 15; D: TRBD2; DNA: TGCGCCAGCACTATCGGGACTAGCGGACAGGGAGAGCAGTACTTC; CDR3: CASTIGTSGQGEQYF
J: TRBJ1-2; size: -; V: TRBV5-4; length: 14; D: TRBD1; DNA: TGTGCCAGCAGCTCCACAGGGGCAAACTATGGCTACACCTTC; CDR3: CASSSTGANYGYTF
J: TRBJ2-7; size: once; V: TRBV18; length: 14; D: -; DNA: TGTGCCAGCTCACCACGGCAACAGGCATACGAGCAGTACTTC; CDR3: CASSPRQQAYEQYF
J: TRBJ2-3; size: -; V: TRBV28; length: 15; D: TRBD2; DNA: TGTGCCAGCAGTTTCACTAGCGGGAGCACAGATACGCAGTATTTT; CDR3: CASSFTSGSTDTQYF
J: TRBJ2-2; size: -; V: TRBV7-9; length: 16; D: -; DNA: TGTGCCAGCAGCCCTCCTCAGGGCCTAGGCGCCGGGGAGCTGTTTTTT; CDR3: CASSPPQGLGAGELFF
J: TRBJ1-2; size: -; V: TRBV5-3; length: 14; D: -; DNA: TGTGCCAGAAGCGTCACAGGTTGTCACTATGGCTACACCTTC; CDR3: CARSVTGCHYGYTF
J: TRBJ2-5; size: -; V: TRBV7-2; length: 15; D: TRBD2; DNA: TGTGCCAGCAGAGGGACTAGCGGATACCAAGAGACCCAGTACTTC; CDR3: CASRGTSGYQETQYF
J: TRBJ2-7; size: -; V: TRBV10-3; length: 13; D: -; DNA: TGTGCCATCAGTGCTGACAGGTCGCGCGAGCAGTACTTC; CDR3: CAISADRSREQYF
J: TRBJ2-1; size: -; V: TRBV13; length: 14; D: -; DNA: TGTGCCAGCAGCTTAGGAGGGCCCCGGGGTGAGCAGTTCTTC; CDR3: CASSLGGPRGEQFF
J: TRBJ2-1; size: -; V: TRBV18; length: 21; D: TRBD2; DNA: TGTGCCAGCTCACCACCTAATCCGGGACTAGCGGGTCAAAATTCCTACAATGAGCAGTTCTTC; CDR3: CASSPPNPGLAGQNSYNEQFF
J: TRBJ1-3; size: -; V: TRBV7-9; length: 14; D: -; DNA: TGTGCCAGCAAGGAGGGAAGCTCTGGAAACACCATATATTTT; CDR3: CASKEGSSGNTIYF
J: TRBJ1-2; size: -; V: TRBV19; length: 15; D: TRBD1; DNA: TGTGCCAGTAGTATCGGGACAGAAGCTAACTATGGCTACACCTTC; CDR3: CASSIGTEANYGYTF
J: TRBJ2-1; size: -; V: TRBV5-1; length: 14; D: TRBD2; DNA: TGCGCCAGCAAGCGGGAGGGCCCCTACAATGAGCAGTTCTTC; CDR3: CASKREGPYNEQFF
J: TRBJ2-7; size: -; V: TRBV6-1; length: 15; D: TRBD2; DNA: TGTGCCAGCAGTGAGACTAGCGGGGCCGCCTACGAGCAGTACTTC; CDR3: CASSETSGAAYEQYF
J: TRBJ2-5; size: -; V: TRBV5-4; length: 16; D: TRBD1; DNA: TGTGCCAGCAGCTTTAAACAGGGGGCGTCGATGGGGACCCAGTACTTC; CDR3: CASSFKQGASMGTQYF
J: TRBJ2-7; size: -; V: TRBV25-1; length: 13; D: -; DNA: TGTGCCAGCAGTGGACAGGCGAACTACGAGCAGTACTTC; CDR3: CASSGQANYEQYF
J: TRBJ1-5; size: -; V: TRBV5-4; length: 14; D: TRBD1; DNA: TGTGCCAGCAGCTTGGGAGGGGGCGATCAGCCCCAGCATTTT; CDR3: CASSLGGGDQPQHF
J: TRBJ1-2; size: -; V: TRBV30; length: 14; D: -; DNA: TGTGCCTGGAGTCCAGGGTCTTTGGGACTGGGCTACACCTTC; CDR3: CAWSPGSLGLGYTF
J: TRBJ1-5; size: -; V: TRBV19; length: 13; D: -; DNA: TGTGCCAGTAGTATATTGGACAGTCAGCCCCAGCATTTT; CDR3: CASSILDSQPQHF
J: TRBJ2-7; size: -; V: TRBV4-2; length: 17; D: -; DNA: TGTGCCAGCAGCCAAGATTTTGGAGATTCAGGGTCCTACGAGCAGTACTTC; CDR3: CASSQDFGDSGSYEQYF
J: TRBJ1-5; size: -; V: TRBV18; length: 16; D: TRBD1; DNA: TGTGCCAGCTCACGATTGCAGACAGGGGCAGATCAGCCCCAGCATTTT; CDR3: CASSRLQTGADQPQHF
J: TRBJ1-2; size: -; V: TRBV5-4; length: 15; D: TRBD1; DNA: TGTGCCAGCAGCTTACCGGGACAGGGGGTCTATGGCTACACCTTC; CDR3: CASSLPGQGVYGYTF
J: TRBJ1-4; size: -; V: TRBV11-2; length: 16; D: -; DNA: TGTGCCAGCAGGGCACAGGGAGGGGATTTTAATGAAAAACTGTTTTTT; CDR3: CASRAQGGDFNEKLFF
J: TRBJ2-1; size: -; V: TRBV2; length: 15; D: TRBD2; DNA: TGTGCCAGCAGTGTTCCGGGAGGGGGTTACAATGAGCAGTTCTTC; CDR3: CASSVPGGGYNEQFF
J: TRBJ2-3; size: -; V: TRBV5-1; length: 18; D: TRBD2; DNA: TGCGCCAGCAGCCCCGGGACTAGCGGGGGGATCAGCACAGATACGCAGTATTTT; CDR3: CASSPGTSGGISTDTQYF
J: TRBJ1-1; size: -; V: TRBV30; length: 13; D: -; DNA: TGTGCCTGGAGTGTCCGGGTAGACACTGAAGCTTTCTTT; CDR3: CAWSVRVDTEAFF
J: TRBJ1-4; size: -; V: TRBV6-6; length: 15; D: TRBD1; DNA: TGTGCCAGCAGTCTGGGGACAGGATATAATGAAAAACTGTTTTTT; CDR3: CASSLGTGYNEKLFF
J: TRBJ2-7; size: -; V: TRBV6-5; length: 13; D: -; DNA: TGTGCCAGCAGAAAAGATCAGGGCTACGAGCAGTACTTC; CDR3: CASRKDQGYEQYF
J: TRBJ1-1; size: few; V: TRBV30; length: 13; D: TRBD1; DNA: TGTGCCTGGAGTATAATACAGGGGGCTGAAGCTTTCTTT; CDR3: CAWSIIQGAEAFF
J: TRBJ2-1; size: -; V: TRBV5-4; length: 13; D: -; DNA: TGTGCCAGCAGCCCCTCTAACCGGGAAAAACAGTTCTTC; CDR3: CASSPSNREKQFF
J: TRBJ2-3; size: -; V: TRBV2; length: 14; D: -; DNA: TGTGCCAGCAGTGAGGAGCGGGGCACAGATACGCAGTATTTT; CDR3: CASSEERGTDTQYF
J: TRBJ2-7; size: -; V: TRBV25-1; length: 12; D: TRBD1; DNA: TGTGCCAGCACGGGACAGCTCTACGAGCAGTACTTC; CDR3: CASTGQLYEQYF
J: TRBJ2-1; size: -; V: TRBV7-8; length: 16; D: -; DNA: TGTGCCAGCAGCCTAGGGTCGGGGGGCATCGACAATGAGCAGTTCTTC; CDR3: CASSLGSGGIDNEQFF
J: TRBJ1-1; size: -; V: TRBV18; length: 13; D: -; DNA: TGTGCCAGCTCTCCAACAGGGAACACTGAAGCTTTCTTT; CDR3: CASSPTGNTEAFF
J: TRBJ2-2; size: -; V: TRBV7-9; length: 15; D: TRBD2; DNA: TGTGCCAGCAGCTTAGGGGGACTAGCCTCCGGGGAGCTGTTTTTT; CDR3: CASSLGGLASGELFF
J: TRBJ2-1; size: -; V: TRBV6-5; length: 13; D: -; DNA: TGTGCCAGCAGTGCGGCTGGCCTGAATGAGCAGTTCTTC; CDR3: CASSAAGLNEQFF
J: TRBJ2-6; size: -; V: TRBV4-3; length: 19; D: -; DNA: TGCGCCAGCAGCCAAGATCTAGGACAACACTCCTCTGGGGCCAACGTCCTGACTTTC; CDR3: CASSQDLGQHSSGANVLTF
J: TRBJ1-5; size: few; V: TRBV15; length: 15; D: -; DNA: TGTGCCACCAGCAGAGTGGACAGATACAATCAGCCCCAGCATTTT; CDR3: CATSRVDRYNQPQHF
J: TRBJ1-1; size: -; V: TRBV4-1; length: 15; D: TRBD1; DNA: TGCGCCAGCAGCCCAGTGACAGGGTTCGGGCTGGAAGCTTTCTTT; CDR3: CASSPVTGFGLEAFF
J: TRBJ2-2; size: -; V: TRBV7-3; length: 13; D: -; DNA: TGTGCCAGCAGCTTAACGGCCACCGGGGAGCTGTTTTTT; CDR3: CASSLTATGELFF